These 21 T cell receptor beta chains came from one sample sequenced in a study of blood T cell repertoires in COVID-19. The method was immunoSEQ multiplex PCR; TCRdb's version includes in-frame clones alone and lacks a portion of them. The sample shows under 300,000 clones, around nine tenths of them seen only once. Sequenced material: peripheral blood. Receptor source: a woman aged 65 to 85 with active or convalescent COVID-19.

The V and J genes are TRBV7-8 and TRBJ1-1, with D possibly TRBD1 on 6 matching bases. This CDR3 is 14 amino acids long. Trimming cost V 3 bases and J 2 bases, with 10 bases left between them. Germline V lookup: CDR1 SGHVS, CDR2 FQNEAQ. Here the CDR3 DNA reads TGTGCCAGCAGCTTTGTAGGGGGAAACACTGAAGCTTTCTTT. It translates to CASSFVGGNTEAFF.

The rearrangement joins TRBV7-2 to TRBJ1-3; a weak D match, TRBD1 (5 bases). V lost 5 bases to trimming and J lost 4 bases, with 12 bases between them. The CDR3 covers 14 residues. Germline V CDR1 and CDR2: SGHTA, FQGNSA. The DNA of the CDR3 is TGTGCCAGCAGCCAACAGGCCGCCGGAAACACCATATATTTT. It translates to CASSQQAAGNTIYF.

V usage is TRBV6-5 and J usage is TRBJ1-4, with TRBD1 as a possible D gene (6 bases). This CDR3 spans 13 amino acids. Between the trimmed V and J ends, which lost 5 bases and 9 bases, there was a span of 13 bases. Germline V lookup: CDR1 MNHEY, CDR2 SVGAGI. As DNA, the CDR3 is TGTGCCAGCAGTACCCGGGACAAGCAAAAACTGTTTTTT. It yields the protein CASSTRDKQKLFF.

DNA of the CDR3: TGTGCCAGCAGTGAGACAGGCACTCCGCCCCAGCATTTT. As protein: CASSETGTPPQHF. This chain uses TRBV11-2 with TRBJ1-5; a possible D gene is TRBD1 (6 bases). The germline V gene encodes CDR1 SGHAT and CDR2 FQNNGV. V was cut by 6 bases and J by 9 bases, with 15 bases left in between. This CDR3 has 13 amino acids.

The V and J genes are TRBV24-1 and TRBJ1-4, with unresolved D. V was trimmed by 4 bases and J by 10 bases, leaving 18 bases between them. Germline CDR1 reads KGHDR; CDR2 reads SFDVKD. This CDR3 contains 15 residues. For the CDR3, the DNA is TGTGCCACCAGTGACCCCCAGGCGCCCGATGGAAAACTGTTTTTT. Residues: CATSDPQAPDGKLFF.

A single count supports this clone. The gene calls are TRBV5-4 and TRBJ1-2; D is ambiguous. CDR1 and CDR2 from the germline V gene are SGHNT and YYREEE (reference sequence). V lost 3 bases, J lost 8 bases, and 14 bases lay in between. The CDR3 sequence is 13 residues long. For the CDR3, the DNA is TGTGCCAGCAGCTCGGACTCCTCCAGGGGCTACACCTTC. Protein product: CASSSDSSRGYTF.

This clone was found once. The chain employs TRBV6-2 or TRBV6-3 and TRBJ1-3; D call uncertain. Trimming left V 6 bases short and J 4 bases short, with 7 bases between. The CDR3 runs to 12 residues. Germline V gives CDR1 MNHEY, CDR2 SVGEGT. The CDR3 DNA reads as TGTGCCAGCAGCCCCACAGGAAACACCATATATTTT. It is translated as CASSPTGNTIYF.

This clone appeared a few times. The CDR3, as DNA: TGTGCCAGTAGTACGACAGGTTCCTCTGGAAACACCATATATTTT. This encodes CASSTTGSSGNTIYF. This chain connects TRBV19 to TRBJ1-3; D is perhaps TRBD1 (6 bases). V was pared by 4 bases and J by 0 bases, with 10 bases between. The germline CDR1 and CDR2 sequences are LNHDA and SQIVND (reference sequence). The CDR3 has 15 amino acids. The whole variable domain, filled in from reference TRBV19 and TRBJ1-3, reads DGGITQSPKYLFRKEGQNVTLSCEQNLNHDAMYWYRQDPGQGLRLIYYSQIVNDFQKGDIAEGYSVSREKKESFPLTVTSAQKNPTAFYLCASSTTGSSGNTIYFGEGSWLTVV.

The DNA for the CDR3 is TGTGCCAGCAGCCCCCGACAGGGGTGGCAAGAGACCCAGTACTTC. Residues: CASSPRQGWQETQYF. The rearrangement uses TRBV5-8 and TRBJ2-5; 8 positions agree with TRBD1. In germline, CDR1 is SGHTS, CDR2 YDEGEE. J lost 2 bases, V lost 4 bases, and 7 bases had no gene match. The CDR3 spans 15 residues.

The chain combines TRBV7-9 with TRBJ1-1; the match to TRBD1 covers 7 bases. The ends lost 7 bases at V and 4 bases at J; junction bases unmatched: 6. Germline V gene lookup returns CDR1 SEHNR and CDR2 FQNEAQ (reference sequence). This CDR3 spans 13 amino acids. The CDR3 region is CASTRSGGTEAFF. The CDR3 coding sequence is TGTGCCAGCACCCGTTCAGGGGGCACTGAAGCTTTCTTT.

The CDR3 nucleotides are TGTGCCAGCACCAGGACAGGGGGCGCGTATGAGCAGTTCTTC. Its protein product is CASTRTGGAYEQFF. The chain joins TRBV27 to TRBJ2-1; 11 bases map to TRBD1. The junction had 7 bases not matched to a gene; V was cut back by 7 bases and J by 8 bases. The CDR3 totals 14 residues. Germline assignment: CDR1 MNHEY and CDR2 SMNVEV (reference sequence).

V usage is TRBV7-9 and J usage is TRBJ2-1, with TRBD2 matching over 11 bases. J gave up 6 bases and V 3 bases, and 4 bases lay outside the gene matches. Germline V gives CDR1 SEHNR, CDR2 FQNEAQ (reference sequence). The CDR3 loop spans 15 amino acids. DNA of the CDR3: TGTGCCAGCAGCTTTAGCGGGGGGGATCTCAATGAGCAGTTCTTC. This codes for CASSFSGGDLNEQFF.

CDR3 DNA: TGTGCCAGCTCTCACTCTGTAGATACGCAGTATTTT. This gives the protein CASSHSVDTQYF. This rearrangement joins TRBV18 to TRBJ2-3; D remains unclear. Trimming left V 6 bases short and J 5 bases short, with 9 bases between. The CDR3 consists of 12 residues. CDR1 and CDR2 (germline): KGHSH, LQKENI.

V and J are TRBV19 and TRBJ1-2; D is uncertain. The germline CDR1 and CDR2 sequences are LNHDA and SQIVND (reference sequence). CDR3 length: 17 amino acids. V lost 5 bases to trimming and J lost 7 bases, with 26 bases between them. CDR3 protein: CASSSSRRTMSSGGYTF. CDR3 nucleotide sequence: TGTGCCAGTAGTTCCTCACGGAGGACTATGAGCTCTGGTGGCTACACCTTC.

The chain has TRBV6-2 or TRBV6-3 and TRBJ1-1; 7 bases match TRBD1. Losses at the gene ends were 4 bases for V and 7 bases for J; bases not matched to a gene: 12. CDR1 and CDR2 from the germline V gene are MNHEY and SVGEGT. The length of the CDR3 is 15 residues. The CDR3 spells CASSSLTGLVNEAFF. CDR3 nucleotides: TGTGCCAGCAGTTCTCTGACAGGGTTGGTCAATGAAGCTTTCTTT.

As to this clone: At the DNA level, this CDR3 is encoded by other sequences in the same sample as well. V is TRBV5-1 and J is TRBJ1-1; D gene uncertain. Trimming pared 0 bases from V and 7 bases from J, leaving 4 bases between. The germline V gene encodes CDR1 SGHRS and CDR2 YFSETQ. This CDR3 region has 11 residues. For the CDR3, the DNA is TGCGCCAGCAGCTTGGACAGTGAAGCTTTCTTT. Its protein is CASSLDSEAFF.

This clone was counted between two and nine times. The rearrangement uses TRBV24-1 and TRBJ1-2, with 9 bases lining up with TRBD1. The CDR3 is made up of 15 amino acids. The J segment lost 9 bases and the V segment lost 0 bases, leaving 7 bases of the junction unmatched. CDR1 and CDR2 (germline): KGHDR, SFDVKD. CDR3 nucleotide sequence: TGTGCCACCAGTGATTTGGGGACAGGGTTAAGAAGCTACACCTTC. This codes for CATSDLGTGLRSYTF.

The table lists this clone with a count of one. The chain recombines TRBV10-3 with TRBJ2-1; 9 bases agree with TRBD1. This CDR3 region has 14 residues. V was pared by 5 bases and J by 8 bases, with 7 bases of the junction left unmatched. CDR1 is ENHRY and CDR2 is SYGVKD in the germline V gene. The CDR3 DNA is TGTGCCATCAGTCCCGGACAGGGGTCCGATGAGCAGTTCTTC. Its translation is CAISPGQGSDEQFF.

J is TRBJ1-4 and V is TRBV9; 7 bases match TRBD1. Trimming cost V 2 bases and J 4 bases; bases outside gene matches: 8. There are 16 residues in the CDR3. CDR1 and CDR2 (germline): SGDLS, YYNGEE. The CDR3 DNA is TGTGCCAGCAGCGTCCAGGGGGGAATTCATAATGAAAAACTGTTTTTT. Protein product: CASSVQGGIHNEKLFF.

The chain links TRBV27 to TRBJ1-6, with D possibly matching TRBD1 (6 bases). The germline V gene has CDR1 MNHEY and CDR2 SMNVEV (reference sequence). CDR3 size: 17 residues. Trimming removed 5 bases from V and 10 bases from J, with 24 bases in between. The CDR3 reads CASSPYRGGPPYSPLHF. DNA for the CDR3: TGTGCCAGCAGTCCCTATAGGGGGGGCCCCCCATACTCACCCCTCCACTTT.

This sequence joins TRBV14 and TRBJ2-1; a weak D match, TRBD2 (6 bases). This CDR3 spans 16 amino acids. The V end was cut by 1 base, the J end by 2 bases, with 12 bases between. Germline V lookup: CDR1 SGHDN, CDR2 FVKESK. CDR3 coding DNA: TGTGCCAGCAGCCAAGCGAAGAGACTAGCCTACAATGAGCAGTTCTTC. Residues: CASSQAKRLAYNEQFF.